Listed below are T cell receptor beta chains from one sample, sequenced in a study of patients and donors after allogeneic stem cell transplantation. One entry per CDR3 protein, called by TCRdb with MiXCR from the RT-PCR reads. The sample has about 150,000 distinct CDR3 sequences, 37% seen once. The sample consisted of blood, either unsorted or a sorted T cell fraction (not recorded which). These receptors came from a human donor who was either an allogeneic HSCT recipient or a stem cell or donor lymphocyte infusion donor (not recorded which). It is not recorded whose cells these are; they may come from a transplant donor. Both conserved end residues are part of each CDR3. D genes are given only for firm matches. Clone size appears in some rows only: once, few, many, or a class for an expanded clone.

clone_size	v_call	d_call	j_call	cdr3_aa	cdr3_nt
NA	TRBV24-1	NA	TRBJ2-3	CATRGAADTQYF	TGTGCCACCCGAGGGGCGGCAGATACGCAGTATTTT
NA	TRBV7-3	NA	TRBJ2-3	CASSYTGARTDTQYF	TGTGCCAGCAGCTATACGGGGGCGCGGACAGATACGCAGTATTTT
NA	TRBV28	TRBD1	TRBJ1-1	CASSTGGTTEAFF	TGTGCCAGCAGTACAGGGGGCACCACTGAAGCTTTCTTT
NA	TRBV9	NA	TRBJ1-1	CASSASGGPESTEAFF	TGTGCCAGCAGCGCCAGTGGGGGCCCGGAAAGCACTGAAGCTTTCTTT
NA	TRBV2	NA	TRBJ1-2	CASSEGLWGSSYGYTF	TGTGCCAGCAGTGAAGGTCTATGGGGGTCCTCCTATGGCTACACCTTC
NA	TRBV20-1	NA	TRBJ1-1	CSASRTGNTEAFF	TGCAGTGCTTCCCGGACGGGGAACACTGAAGCTTTCTTT
NA	TRBV6-1	NA	TRBJ2-1	CAVELRGRYNEQFF	TGTGCCGTAGAGTTGAGGGGACGCTACAATGAGCAGTTCTTC
few	TRBV24-1	NA	TRBJ1-5	CATSSRGYSNQPQHF	TGTGCCACCAGTTCAAGAGGTTATAGCAATCAGCCCCAGCATTTT
NA	TRBV4-3	NA	TRBJ2-3	CASSQEVESDTQYF	TGCGCCAGCAGCCAAGAGGTGGAGTCAGATACGCAGTATTTT
NA	TRBV6-1	NA	TRBJ1-6	CATLLGAHSPLHF	TGTGCCACCTTGCTGGGGGCCCATTCACCCCTCCACTTT
few	TRBV5-1	NA	TRBJ1-2	CASSSEWEEDGYTF	TGCGCCAGCAGCTCTGAGTGGGAAGAGGATGGCTACACCTTC
NA	TRBV5-6	NA	TRBJ1-2	CASSFPTLGLGGYTF	TGTGCCAGCAGCTTTCCCACCTTGGGGTTAGGCGGCTACACCTTC
NA	TRBV4-3	NA	TRBJ1-5	CASSQVPGINQPQHF	TGCGCCAGCAGCCAAGTCCCGGGGATCAATCAGCCCCAGCATTTT
NA	TRBV29-1	NA	TRBJ1-3	CSVETGTTGNTIYF	TGCAGCGTTGAAACCGGGACCACCGGAAACACCATATATTTT
few	TRBV5-1	NA	TRBJ2-7	CASSSPEGGPFYEQYF	TGCGCCAGCAGCTCTCCTGAGGGGGGTCCCTTCTACGAGCAGTACTTC
few	TRBV11-2	NA	TRBJ1-5	CASSVERIQPQHF	TGTGCCAGCAGCGTAGAAAGGATTCAGCCCCAGCATTTT
few	TRBV28	NA	TRBJ2-3	CASSFRDTQYF	TGTGCCAGCAGTTTTAGGGATACGCAGTATTTT
few	TRBV12-3/TRBV12-4	TRBD1	TRBJ1-1	CASSWSGTANTEAFF	TGTGCCAGCAGTTGGTCCGGGACAGCGAACACTGAAGCTTTCTTT
NA	TRBV6-2/TRBV6-3	NA	TRBJ2-2	CASSDYGGLTGELFF	TGTGCCAGCAGTGACTACGGGGGCCTCACCGGGGAGCTGTTTTTT
NA	TRBV29-1	TRBD2	TRBJ2-7	CSVVHGEGYEQYF	TGCAGCGTCGTACACGGGGAGGGCTACGAGCAGTACTTC
NA	TRBV6-5	TRBD1	TRBJ2-7	CASKMTGIGEQYF	TGTGCCAGCAAAATGACAGGGATCGGCGAGCAGTACTTC
NA	TRBV24-1	NA	TRBJ2-2	CATSDHYGDTGELFF	TGTGCCACCAGTGACCACTATGGGGACACCGGGGAGCTGTTTTTT
few	TRBV12-3/TRBV12-4	NA	TRBJ1-6	CASSFDSYSPLHF	TGTGCCAGCAGTTTCGACAGTTATTCACCCCTCCACTTT
NA	TRBV6-4	TRBD1	TRBJ1-5	CASSEGPGGNQPQHF	TGTGCCAGCAGTGAGGGTCCAGGGGGGAATCAGCCCCAGCATTTT
few	TRBV28	TRBD1	TRBJ1-1	CASSFGQGASEAFF	TGTGCCAGCAGTTTCGGGCAGGGGGCCTCTGAAGCTTTCTTT
few	TRBV20-1	TRBD1	TRBJ1-2	CSARPVDRAGGYTF	TGCAGTGCTAGGCCCGTGGACAGGGCGGGTGGCTACACCTTC
NA	TRBV12-3/TRBV12-4	NA	TRBJ2-2	CASSSDTYTGELFF	TGTGCCAGCAGTTCGGACACCTACACCGGGGAGCTGTTTTTT
many	TRBV12-3/TRBV12-4	NA	TRBJ1-3	CASTPLGGSGNTIYF	TGTGCCAGTACGCCTCTGGGGGGCTCTGGAAACACCATATATTTT
NA	TRBV6-5	TRBD1	TRBJ1-6	CASSYRYDRGRGSPLHF	TGTGCCAGCAGTTACCGATATGACAGGGGTAGGGGTTCACCCCTCCACTTT
NA	TRBV20-1	TRBD1	TRBJ1-3	CSARAWDRDSGNTIYF	TGCAGTGCTAGAGCCTGGGACAGGGACTCTGGAAACACCATATATTTT
NA	TRBV29-1	NA	TRBJ1-1	CSVPRINTEAFF	TGCAGCGTTCCCCGGATTAACACTGAAGCTTTCTTT
NA	TRBV6-5	NA	TRBJ2-6	CASSQVTGANVLTF	TGTGCCAGCAGTCAGGTCACTGGGGCCAACGTCCTGACTTTC
NA	TRBV20-1	NA	TRBJ2-7	CSAWTVYEQYF	TGCAGTGCTTGGACAGTTTACGAGCAGTACTTC
NA	TRBV20-1	NA	TRBJ2-7	CSASDGGRIYEQYF	TGCAGTGCTTCCGATGGAGGGAGAATCTACGAGCAGTACTTC
NA	TRBV20-1	NA	TRBJ2-3	CSAPGEADTQYF	TGCAGTGCTCCTGGGGAGGCAGATACGCAGTATTTT
NA	TRBV6-5	NA	TRBJ2-5	CASSYSWELGETQYF	TGTGCCAGCAGTTACTCTTGGGAATTGGGGGAGACCCAGTACTTC
NA	TRBV6-5	NA	TRBJ2-5	CASSYRTGGVETQYF	TGTGCCAGCAGTTACCGCACAGGTGGGGTGGAGACCCAGTACTTC
NA	TRBV20-1	NA	TRBJ2-2	CSARDVPGELFF	TGCAGTGCTAGGGATGTCCCCGGGGAGCTGTTTTTT
few	TRBV6-2/TRBV6-3	TRBD1	TRBJ1-5	CASSLTPTGLLGNQPQHF	TGTGCCAGCAGTTTAACCCCGACAGGGCTGTTAGGGAATCAGCCCCAGCATTTT
NA	TRBV6-2/TRBV6-3	TRBD2	TRBJ2-1	CASSLPGLASNEQFF	TGTGCCAGCAGTTTACCGGGACTAGCGAGCAATGAGCAGTTCTTC
few	TRBV20-1	NA	TRBJ1-2	CSASRTVNNYGYTF	TGCAGTGCTAGTCGGACAGTTAATAACTATGGCTACACCTTC
NA	TRBV4-2	NA	TRBJ1-1	CASSQDRPARQREAFF	TGTGCCAGCAGCCAAGATCGTCCCGCCAGGCAAAGAGAAGCTTTCTTT
few	TRBV6-5	TRBD1	TRBJ1-1	CASRDTGGTEAFF	TGTGCCAGCAGGGATACAGGGGGCACTGAAGCTTTCTTT
few	TRBV5-1	TRBD1	TRBJ1-1	CASSYGTGPAFF	TGCGCCAGCAGCTACGGGACAGGGCCAGCTTTCTTT
NA	TRBV9	TRBD1	TRBJ1-3	CASSPNRGQGENTIYF	TGTGCCAGCAGCCCCAACAGGGGGCAGGGAGAAAACACCATATATTTT
few	TRBV12-3/TRBV12-4	NA	TRBJ2-3	CAIGVGSLTDTQYF	TGTGCCATCGGAGTTGGCTCGCTCACAGATACGCAGTATTTT